These 22 T cell receptor beta chains came from one sample sequenced in a study of shared clonotypes between healthy human individuals. Sequencing used immunoSEQ multiplex PCR; TCRdb keeps in-frame clones, though not all of them. Among 2 million to 2.5 million clones listed, 93% were seen once. Material for sequencing was naive CD4+ T cells from PBMCs. As for subset: CD45RA+ positively selected. Receptors were obtained from a man aged 18 to 35 in good health. Some clones in this sample may be carry-over from other donors' samples.

The CDR3 DNA sequence: TGTGCCAGCAGGGACAGGACAGGGCATGCTTCACCCCTCCACTTT. It translates to CASRDRTGHASPLHF. The V call is TRBV25-1, the J call TRBJ1-6, with 8 nucleotides matching TRBD1. J was trimmed by 9 bases and V by 6 bases; bases with no gene match: 10. This CDR3 is built from 15 residues. Germline V gene lookup returns CDR1 MGHDK and CDR2 SYGVNS.

In regard to this clone: This sample includes further DNA sequences coding for the same CDR3. The chain carries TRBV29-1 and TRBJ2-5; D might be TRBD1 (6 bases). Germline V gene sequence: CDR1 SQVTM, CDR2 ANQGSEA. The V and J ends lost 6 bases and 2 bases respectively, with 10 bases between them. This CDR3 has 12 residues. CDR3 sequence reads: CSVDRYQETQYF. In DNA, the CDR3 is TGCAGCGTCGACAGGTATCAAGAGACCCAGTACTTC.

This clone is a singleton in its sample. V and J are TRBV28 and TRBJ1-1; a possible D gene is TRBD1 (5 bases). The germline V gene encodes CDR1 MDHEN and CDR2 SYDVKM. The CDR3 has 14 amino acids. V shed 3 bases and J shed 1 base, with 9 bases lying between them. CDR3 DNA sequence: TGTGCCAGCAGTTTCCTCCAGGGGAACACTGAAGCTTTCTTT. This sequence encodes CASSFLQGNTEAFF.

The rearrangement links TRBV27 to TRBJ2-7, with 9 nucleotides matching TRBD2. CDR1 and CDR2 from the germline V gene are MNHEY and SMNVEV (reference sequence). The length of the CDR3 is 14 residues. J was trimmed by 1 base and V by 5 bases; bases with no gene match: 3. The CDR3 is CASSSLAGSYEQYF. DNA for the CDR3: TGTGCCAGCAGTAGTCTAGCGGGGTCCTACGAGCAGTACTTC.

Note on this clone: Other nucleotide sequences in the sample specify the same CDR3. This chain uses TRBV7-2 with TRBJ2-1; D not certain. Per the germline V gene, CDR1 is SGHTA and CDR2 is FQGNSA. The CDR3 spans 11 residues. Trimming shortened V by 5 bases and J by 7 bases, and 6 bases separated the two germline ends. The CDR3 DNA sequence: TGTGCCAGCAGCCCCCGGAATGAGCAGTTCTTC. Its protein product is CASSPRNEQFF.

The chain has TRBV5-5 and TRBJ1-1, with D uncertain. This CDR3 is 13 amino acids long. The V gene lost 4 bases and the J gene lost 3 bases, with 10 bases spanning the gap. From germline, CDR1 is SGHKS and CDR2 YYEKEE (reference sequence). CDR3 sequence (DNA): TGTGCCAGCAGCGGTCACCAAGACACTGAAGCTTTCTTT. This sequence encodes CASSGHQDTEAFF.

V and J are TRBV7-2 and TRBJ2-7, with a possible D match to TRBD2 (5 bases). The V gene's germline CDR1 is SGHTA and CDR2 FQGNSA. The CDR3 is 12 amino acids. V lost 3 bases and J 5 bases, leaving 8 bases between the germline ends. The CDR3 DNA reads TGTGCCAGCAGCTTCGGGGTCCACGAGCAGTACTTC. This gives the protein CASSFGVHEQYF.

This clone was recorded only once. The V call is TRBV9, the J call TRBJ2-1, with 13 bases identical to TRBD2. V gave up 4 bases and J gave up 9 bases; unmatched junction bases: 10. The CDR3 runs 16 residues. The germline V gene encodes CDR1 SGDLS and CDR2 YYNGEE. The CDR3 sequence: CASSKSGTSGMSEQFF. The CDR3 DNA is TGTGCCAGCAGCAAATCCGGGACTAGCGGGATGAGTGAGCAGTTCTTC. The full variable domain, completed using reference TRBV9 and TRBJ2-1, is DSGVTQTPKHLITATGQRVTLRCSPRSGDLSVYWYQQSLDQGLQFLIQYYNGEERAKGNILERFSAQQFPDLHSELNLSSLELGDSALYFCASSKSGTSGMSEQFFGPGTRLTVL.

The chain combines TRBV27 with TRBJ2-2, with 7 bases lining up with TRBD1. The germline gives CDR1 MNHEY, CDR2 SMNVEV (reference sequence). This CDR3 spans 15 amino acids. V lost 9 bases and J lost 4; bases outside the gene matches: 11. CDR3 sequence: CASWDRKKITGELFF. CDR3 bases: TGTGCCAGTTGGGACAGAAAAAAGATCACCGGGGAGCTGTTTTTT.

The V call is TRBV6-1, the J call TRBJ2-3; TRBD2 is a possible D gene (6 bases). Germline V gene lookup returns CDR1 MNHNS and CDR2 SASEGT. Trimming pared 4 bases from V and 5 bases from J, leaving 13 bases between. The CDR3 contains 14 residues. CDR3 amino acids: CASSGLEFGDTQYF. Here the CDR3 DNA reads TGTGCCAGCAGTGGACTAGAGTTCGGAGATACGCAGTATTTT.

This clone was seen a single time. The V call is TRBV30, the J call TRBJ2-1; 14 positions match TRBD2. The CDR3 covers 16 residues. Germline loops: CDR1 GTSNPN, CDR2 SVGIG (reference sequence). V shed 6 bases and J 9 bases; nucleotides not matched to a gene: 13. The CDR3 here is CACRPRGTSGSSEQFF. The CDR3 DNA reads TGTGCCTGTCGCCCTCGCGGGACTAGCGGGAGTAGTGAGCAGTTCTTC.

Regarding this clone: Other nucleotide sequences from this sample produce the same CDR3. The V gene is TRBV18, the J gene TRBJ2-1; TRBD2 might be the D (7 bases). Germline V lookup: CDR1 KGHSH, CDR2 LQKENI. The CDR3 totals 16 residues. Trimming left V 3 bases short and J 0 bases short, with 12 bases between. The CDR3 DNA follows: TGTGCCAGCTCACCGGGGGGGCCGAGCTCCTACAATGAGCAGTTCTTC. Residues: CASSPGGPSSYNEQFF.

In DNA form, the CDR3 reads TGCGCCAGCAGCCGACAGTCGGGCAATGAGCAGTTCTTC. It encodes CASSRQSGNEQFF. This chain uses TRBV4-3 with TRBJ2-1, with D possibly matching TRBD1 (5 bases). The V end lost 4 bases, the J end lost 6 bases, and 10 bases lay between the germline ends. The CDR3 extends over 13 amino acids. CDR1 LGHNA and CDR2 YSLEER come from the germline V gene.

V is TRBV9 and J is TRBJ2-1; the D call may be TRBD1 or TRBD2 (6 bases each). Trimming pared 4 bases from V and 7 bases from J, leaving 18 bases between. The CDR3 is 15 residues long. Looked up from germline, CDR1 is SGDLS and CDR2 is YYNGEE. CDR3 in DNA: TGTGCCAGCAGCCTCCGTAGGGGGGCTGTTAATGAGCAGTTCTTC. It encodes CASSLRRGAVNEQFF.

The chain recombines TRBV4-2 with TRBJ2-7; D not resolved. Germline V gene lookup returns CDR1 LGHNA and CDR2 YNFKEQ. Trimming stripped 1 base from V and 3 bases from J, with 10 bases between. This CDR3 spans 14 amino acids. For the CDR3, the DNA is TGTGCCAGCAGCCAAGGGGCGGCTAGCTACGAGCAGTACTTC. It translates to CASSQGAASYEQYF.

The J gene is TRBJ1-4, the V gene TRBV5-3; the match to TRBD1 covers 11 bases. TRBV5-3 is an open reading frame whose function is uncertain. With 4 bases clipped from V and 8 bases from J, the junction kept 10 bases outside the gene matches. This CDR3 spans 16 amino acids. This CDR3 is CARSPAGQGEGEKLFF. CDR3 coding DNA: TGTGCCAGAAGCCCTGCGGGACAGGGGGAAGGGGAAAAACTGTTTTTT.

The chain recombines TRBV4-2 with TRBJ2-7; the D call may be TRBD1 or TRBD2 (5 bases each). The germline gives CDR1 LGHNA, CDR2 YNFKEQ. There are 15 residues in the CDR3. V dropped 1 base and J dropped 0 bases, with 10 bases sitting between them. The CDR3 DNA is TGTGCCAGCAGCCAAGGGGACGGATACTCCTACGAGCAGTACTTC. Protein: CASSQGDGYSYEQYF.

V usage is TRBV5-6 and J usage is TRBJ1-1; D unresolved. CDR3 length equals 15 residues. Deletions cut 0 bases from V and 2 bases from J, with 11 bases between. Germline CDR1 is SGHDT and CDR2 is YYEEEE. The CDR3 bases are TGTGCCAGCAGCTTGGACAGCCTTCGCAACACTGAAGCTTTCTTT. Translating it yields CASSLDSLRNTEAFF.

This chain links TRBV6-1 with TRBJ2-2, with 7 bases identical to TRBD2. Germline CDR1 is MNHNS and CDR2 is SASEGT. J was trimmed by 2 bases and V by 3 bases; bases with no gene match: 6. The CDR3 runs to 16 residues. The DNA of the CDR3 is TGTGCCAGCAGTGACTGGGAGGGGATAAACACCGGGGAGCTGTTTTTT. Amino acid sequence: CASSDWEGINTGELFF.

CDR3 protein: CASSFNRPTGWTEAFF. The CDR3 coding sequence is TGTGCCAGCAGTTTCAACCGCCCGACAGGGTGGACTGAAGCTTTCTTT. The genes are TRBV27 and TRBJ1-1; 7 bases fit TRBD1. The trim removed 3 bases at V and 5 bases at J, leaving 12 bases unmatched. This CDR3 is 16 amino acids long. Germline V gene lookup returns CDR1 MNHEY and CDR2 SMNVEV (reference sequence).

This chain connects TRBV18 to TRBJ2-6; TRBD1 matches 7 bases. Trimming cost V 1 base and J 2 bases; bases outside gene matches: 5. Germline CDR1 KGHSH, CDR2 LQKENI. This CDR3 is 17 amino acids long. Here the CDR3 reads CASSPLRTGAGANVLTF. Here the CDR3 DNA reads TGTGCCAGCTCACCACTTCGTACAGGGGCTGGGGCCAACGTCCTGACTTTC.

Comments on this clone: The same CDR3 is also encoded by other DNA sequences in this sample. The chain recombines TRBV18 with TRBJ1-1; tentatively, D is TRBD1 (5 bases). Between the trimmed V and J ends, which lost 3 bases and 2 bases, there was a span of 13 bases. The CDR3 runs to 15 residues. The germline V gene encodes CDR1 KGHSH and CDR2 LQKENI. The CDR3 protein is CASSPPGRLNTEAFF. CDR3 DNA sequence: TGTGCCAGCTCACCTCCGGGACGCCTTAACACTGAAGCTTTCTTT.